This T cell receptor beta chain comes out of a study of control samples from healthy donors and cancer patients. The ends were cut back, 4 bases at V and 0 bases at J, with 16 bases in the middle. This CDR3 comprises 16 residues. Germline V gene sequence: CDR1 GTSNPN, CDR2 SVGIG (reference sequence). The protocol was immunoSEQ multiplex PCR, while the TCRdb copy is restricted to in-frame clones and leaves out a portion. The table has about 68,000 clones, 65% to 85% seen once. The source material was blood. This chain connects TRBV30 to TRBJ1-5, with D perhaps TRBD1 (5 bases). The source is a man aged 60 to 69 in good health. CDR3 nucleotide sequence: TGTGCCTGGAACGAAGCGGGGGGTTTTAGCAATCAGCCCCAGCATTTT. Translated: CAWNEAGGFSNQPQHF. Filled out from reference TRBV30 and TRBJ1-5, the complete variable domain reads SQTIHQWPATLVQPVGSPLSLECTVEGTSNPNLYWYRQAAGRGLQLLFYSVGIGQISSEVPQNLSASRPQDRQFILSSKKLLLSDSGFYLCAWNEAGGFSNQPQHFGDGTRLSIL.